The 23 T cell receptor beta chains listed next were all sequenced from one sample in a study of blood T cell repertoires in COVID-19. Sequencing was performed with immunoSEQ multiplex PCR; in TCRdb, only in-frame clones are kept and a portion is missing. The sample yields roughly 250,000 clones, less than 90% seen once. Specimen: peripheral blood. These receptors were taken from a woman aged 25 to 45 with COVID-19, enrolled during active disease.

This clone was observed once. The chain has TRBV14 and TRBJ2-7, with 9 nucleotides matching TRBD1. Germline CDR1 and CDR2: SGHDN and FVKESK. This CDR3 has 15 amino acids. With 3 bases clipped from V and 5 bases from J, the junction kept 8 bases outside the gene matches. The CDR3 coding sequence is TGTGCCAGCAGCCAGAGCGGGACAGGGTCCCACGAGCAGTACTTC. It specifies CASSQSGTGSHEQYF.

The chain couples TRBV28 to TRBJ1-2; a possible D gene is TRBD1 (5 bases). CDR1 is MDHEN, CDR2 SYDVKM, per germline. The CDR3 extends over 14 amino acids. V lost 5 bases and J lost 3, with 13 bases in between. For the CDR3, the DNA is TGTGCCAGCAGTCCCGGGGGGGAGGACTATGGCTACACCTTC. It yields the protein CASSPGGEDYGYTF.

This chain links TRBV28 with TRBJ2-4, with D perhaps matching TRBD2 (5 bases). The CDR3 has 17 amino acids. CDR1 is MDHEN, CDR2 SYDVKM, per germline. V was shortened by 8 bases and J by 3 bases, with 23 bases between the two germline ends. CDR3 sequence (DNA): TGTGCCAGCTTAGGGTACCCGGGGAATGAGGGCAAAAACATTCAGTACTTC. This encodes CASLGYPGNEGKNIQYF.

This chain's CDR3 is CASSATGTGFPYEQYF. The CDR3 DNA sequence: TGTGCCAGCAGTGCAACCGGGACAGGGTTCCCCTACGAGCAGTACTTC. This rearrangement joins TRBV27 to TRBJ2-7, with 9 bases identical to TRBD1. The CDR3 consists of 16 residues. The V segment lost 5 bases and the J segment 2 bases; nucleotides outside the gene matches: 10. Germline V CDR1 and CDR2: MNHEY, SMNVEV (reference sequence).

CDR3 region: CASDGQGGLEQYF. The CDR3 DNA sequence: TGTGCCAGCGATGGACAGGGGGGATTAGAGCAGTACTTC. The V gene is TRBV6-5, the J gene TRBJ2-7; 10 nucleotides align to TRBD1. Germline CDR1 reads MNHEY; CDR2 reads SVGAGI. The CDR3 contains 13 residues. J lost 7 bases, V lost 8 bases, and 8 bases had no gene match.

The chain couples TRBV30 to TRBJ1-6; D is perhaps TRBD1 (6 bases). The germline V and J ends were trimmed by 5 bases and 6 bases, with 11 bases remaining between them. The germline V gene encodes CDR1 GTSNPN and CDR2 SVGIG (reference sequence). The CDR3 sequence is 13 residues long. The CDR3 loop reads CAWGGQFNSPLHF. Written as DNA, the CDR3 is TGTGCCTGGGGTGGACAGTTTAATTCACCCCTCCACTTT.

This chain joins TRBV28 and TRBJ2-1; D gene uncertain. CDR1 is MDHEN and CDR2 is SYDVKM in the germline V gene. The CDR3 spans 11 residues. Trimming took 8 bases from V and 7 from J, leaving 9 bases between them. The CDR3 DNA follows: TGTGCCAGCTCCGCGGTAAATGAGCAGTTCTTC. The encoded protein is CASSAVNEQFF.

The CDR3 sequence: CASNTLKNTGELFF. The CDR3 coding sequence is TGTGCCAGCAACACGCTGAAGAACACCGGGGAGCTGTTTTTT. The chain couples TRBV7-8 to TRBJ2-2; D gene ambiguous. Between the trimmed V and J ends, which lost 7 bases and 1 base, there was a span of 10 bases. Germline V gives CDR1 SGHVS, CDR2 FQNEAQ. The CDR3 loop spans 14 amino acids.

This rearrangement joins TRBV15 to TRBJ2-1; no clear D gene. Germline V gene data show CDR1 as LNHNV and CDR2 as YYDKDF (reference sequence). This CDR3 contains 14 residues. V lost 0 bases and J lost 5, with 8 bases in between. DNA for the CDR3: TGTGCCACCAGCAGAGATCGGTTAAACAATGAGCAGTTCTTC. Encoded protein: CATSRDRLNNEQFF. Full variable domain (missing parts from reference TRBV15 and TRBJ2-1): DAMVIQNPRYQVTQFGKPVTLSCSQTLNHNVMYWYQQKSSQAPKLLFHYYDKDFNNEADTPDNFQSRRPNTSFCFLDIRSPGLGDTAMYLCATSRDRLNNEQFFGPGTRLTVL.

The rearrangement links TRBV6-6 to TRBJ2-1, with 9 bases fitting TRBD2. This CDR3 contains 16 residues. The germline gives CDR1 MNHNY, CDR2 SVGAGI (reference sequence). V shed 4 bases, J shed 5 bases, and the junction held 9 bases outside the gene matches. CDR3 in DNA: TGTGCCAGCAGTTCCTATCTAGCGGGGCTTGACAATGAGCAGTTCTTC. This codes for CASSSYLAGLDNEQFF.

This chain's CDR3 is CASSIDLASGASGELFF. The CDR3 DNA reads TGTGCCAGTAGTATAGATCTGGCTAGCGGGGCGTCCGGGGAGCTGTTTTTT. V is TRBV19 and J is TRBJ2-2; 9 bases match TRBD2. Trimming at V came to 0 bases and at J to 6 bases, leaving 8 bases not matched to a gene. The CDR3 consists of 17 residues. The germline gives CDR1 LNHDA, CDR2 SQIVND (reference sequence).

This rearrangement joins TRBV3-1 (or the pseudogene TRBV3-2) to TRBJ1-1; D is possibly TRBD1 (5 bases). CDR1 is LGHDT, CDR2 YNNKEL, per germline (reference sequence). This CDR3 contains 15 residues. Trimming took 3 bases from V and 1 from J, leaving 12 bases between them. This chain's CDR3 is CASSHVATGNTEAFF. The CDR3 region has the DNA TGTGCCAGCAGCCACGTCGCTACAGGGAACACTGAAGCTTTCTTT.

This clone has more than one count but fewer than ten. V is TRBV3-1 (or the pseudogene TRBV3-2) and J is TRBJ2-2; no definite D call. V gave up 4 bases and J gave up 6 bases, with 9 bases separating them. This CDR3 is built from 13 residues. Per germline, CDR1 LGHDT and CDR2 YNNKEL (reference sequence). The CDR3 region is CASSRPQAGELFF. CDR3 nucleotides: TGTGCCAGCAGCCGGCCTCAAGCCGGGGAGCTGTTTTTT.

The rearrangement joins TRBV7-9 to TRBJ1-2, with D tentatively TRBD1 (5 bases). The ends were cut back, 7 bases at V and 8 bases at J, with 23 bases in the middle. Germline loops: CDR1 SEHNR, CDR2 FQNEAQ (reference sequence). The CDR3 runs to 15 residues. The CDR3 sequence: CASTMRTPQGRGYTF. The CDR3 coding sequence is TGTGCCAGCACCATGCGGACCCCGCAGGGTCGGGGCTACACCTTC.

The CDR3 loop is CASSPPGQPKNNEQFF. DNA for the CDR3: TGTGCCAGCTCACCCCCGGGACAGCCTAAAAACAATGAGCAGTTCTTC. The chain employs TRBV18 and TRBJ2-1, with TRBD1 matching over 7 bases. The CDR3 has 16 amino acids. CDR1 and CDR2 from the germline V gene are KGHSH and LQKENI. The J segment lost 5 bases and the V segment lost 3 bases, leaving 10 bases of the junction unmatched.

This clone was seen once. The V call is TRBV6-1, the J call TRBJ1-6, with D unresolved. The germline V and J ends were trimmed by 3 bases and 3 bases, with 18 bases remaining between them. CDR3 size: 18 residues. The germline V gene encodes CDR1 MNHNS and CDR2 SASEGT. The CDR3 protein is CASSERSWYPRYNSPLHF. The CDR3 DNA reads as TGTGCCAGCAGTGAGAGGAGTTGGTACCCACGCTATAATTCACCCCTCCACTTT.

The rearrangement uses TRBV2 and TRBJ2-1; the match to TRBD1 covers 8 bases. Germline CDR1 and CDR2: SNHLY and FYNNEI. Trimming at V came to 3 bases and at J to 4 bases, leaving 8 bases not matched to a gene. There are 16 residues in the CDR3. The CDR3 loop reads CASSEQAGQGYNEQFF. CDR3 bases: TGTGCCAGCAGTGAGCAAGCAGGACAGGGTTACAATGAGCAGTTCTTC.

The V and J genes are TRBV28 and TRBJ2-1, with TRBD2 identical over 16 bases. V lost 7 bases and J lost 7; bases outside the gene matches: 7. The CDR3 totals 16 residues. Per germline, CDR1 MDHEN and CDR2 SYDVKM. This CDR3 is CASTSGTSGGGNEQFF. CDR3 sequence (DNA): TGTGCCAGCACCTCGGGGACTAGCGGGGGGGGAAATGAGCAGTTCTTC.

The chain uses TRBV27 and TRBJ2-7; 8 nucleotides match TRBD2. The CDR3 contains 14 residues. V was pared by 0 bases and J by 2 bases, with 0 bases of the junction left unmatched. Looked up from germline, CDR1 is MNHEY and CDR2 is SMNVEV (reference sequence). The chain's CDR3 is CASSLSTSAYEQYF. The CDR3 nucleotides read TGTGCCAGCAGTTTATCGACTAGCGCCTACGAGCAGTACTTC.

This clone came up a few times. The rearrangement links TRBV5-1 to TRBJ1-1; unclear D gene. Germline V gene sequence: CDR1 SGHRS, CDR2 YFSETQ. Between the trimmed V and J ends, which lost 4 bases and 2 bases, there was a span of 12 bases. The CDR3 runs 14 residues. The CDR3 bases are TGCGCCAGCAGCCCGCGACTGGGTAACACTGAAGCTTTCTTT. It yields the protein CASSPRLGNTEAFF.

This clone was counted between two and nine times. The chain employs TRBV10-1 and TRBJ2-7; 8 nucleotides align to TRBD1. This CDR3 has 15 amino acids. Germline V lookup: CDR1 WNHNN, CDR2 SYGVQD (reference sequence). V gave up 2 bases and J gave up 3 bases; unmatched junction bases: 6. The CDR3, as DNA: TGCGCCAGCAGTGAGGGACAGGGAAGAATCTACGAGCAGTACTTC. Its protein product is CASSEGQGRIYEQYF.

The rearrangement links TRBV5-1 to TRBJ2-7; TRBD1 aligns across 9 bases. CDR1 and CDR2 (germline): SGHRS, YFSETQ. The CDR3 is 15 amino acids. The ends lost 3 bases at V and 3 bases at J; junction bases unmatched: 7. As DNA, the CDR3 is TGCGCCAGCAGCTCTGGGACAGGGTGGGACTACGAGCAGTACTTC. As protein: CASSSGTGWDYEQYF.

A remark on this clone: Other DNA variants within this sample encode the same CDR3. The gene calls are TRBV18 and TRBJ2-7; 9 nucleotides agree with TRBD1. Germline values: CDR1 KGHSH, CDR2 LQKENI. V shed 5 bases, J shed 2 bases, and the junction held 4 bases outside the gene matches. The CDR3 has 14 residues. The CDR3 sequence: CASSSGQGAYEQYF. CDR3 bases: TGTGCCAGCTCATCGGGACAGGGAGCCTACGAGCAGTACTTC.